This paragraph reports one T cell receptor beta chain. Its antigen is currently unknown. Only in-frame clones appear in the TCRdb table, and some are missing; sequencing was by immunoSEQ multiplex PCR. Of about 40,000 clones listed, more than 85% are singletons. The time point was: week 5, during vaccination. The content of each vaccine dose was 300 ug of mutant IDH1 20-mer peptide, and topical imiquimod accompanied it. This entry is derived from a study of a mutant IDH1 vaccine in newly diagnosed glioma. Germline CDR1 is MNHNS and CDR2 is SASEGT. The CDR3 totals 15 residues. Trimming left V 2 bases short and J 5 bases short, with 15 bases between.

The chain has TRBV6-1 and TRBJ1-1; TRBD1 is a possible D gene (6 bases). The source of this sequence is a man aged 45-65 years with glioma. The starting material was PBMCs, obtained from a glioma patient whose treatment included an IDH1 peptide vaccine. CDR3 amino acids: CASSEWNREGTEAFF. CDR3 sequence (DNA): TGTGCCAGCAGTGAATGGAACAGGGAGGGTACTGAAGCTTTCTTT.